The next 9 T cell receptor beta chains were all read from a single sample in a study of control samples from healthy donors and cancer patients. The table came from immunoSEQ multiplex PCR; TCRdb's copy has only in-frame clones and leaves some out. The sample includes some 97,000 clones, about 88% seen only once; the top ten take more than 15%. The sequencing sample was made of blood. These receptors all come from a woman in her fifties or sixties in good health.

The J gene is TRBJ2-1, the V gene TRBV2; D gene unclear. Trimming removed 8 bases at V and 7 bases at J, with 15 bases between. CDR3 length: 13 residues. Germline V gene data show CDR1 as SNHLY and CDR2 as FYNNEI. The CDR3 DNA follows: TGTGCCAGCCGACGCCCGCAACTTAATGAGCAGTTCTTC. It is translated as CASRRPQLNEQFF.

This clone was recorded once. CDR3 in amino acids: CASSQGQYSNQPQHF. In DNA, the CDR3 is TGTGCCAGCAGCCAAGGACAGTATAGCAATCAGCCCCAGCATTTT. V is TRBV3-1 (or the pseudogene TRBV3-2) and J is TRBJ1-5; D is possibly TRBD1 (5 bases). Trimming removed 1 base from V and 0 bases from J, with 7 bases in between. The germline V gene encodes CDR1 LGHDT and CDR2 YNNKEL (reference sequence). CDR3 length equals 15 residues.

In nucleotides, the CDR3 is TGTGCCAGCAGCTTAGTCTCCGGGTACTATGGCTACACCTTC. Protein sequence: CASSLVSGYYGYTF. The V gene is TRBV7-2, the J gene TRBJ1-2; D is undetermined. Germline-derived CDR1 and CDR2 are SGHTA and FQGNSA. The CDR3 totals 14 residues. Trimming took 1 base from V and 3 from J, leaving 9 bases between them.

The CDR3 here is CASSPKARTGELFF. CDR3 bases: TGTGCCAGCAGCCCTAAGGCTCGCACCGGGGAGCTGTTTTTT. V is TRBV7-2 and J is TRBJ2-2; unclear D gene. V gave up 5 bases and J gave up 4 bases, with 11 bases separating them. The CDR3 runs to 14 residues. CDR1 and CDR2 (germline): SGHTA, FQGNSA.

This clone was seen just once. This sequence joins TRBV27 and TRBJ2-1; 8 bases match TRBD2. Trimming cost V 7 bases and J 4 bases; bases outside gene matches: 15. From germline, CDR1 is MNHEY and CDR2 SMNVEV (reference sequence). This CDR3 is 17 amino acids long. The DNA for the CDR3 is TGTGCCAGCACCACCACTAGCGGCCATACAGGTTACAATGAGCAGTTCTTC. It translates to CASTTTSGHTGYNEQFF.

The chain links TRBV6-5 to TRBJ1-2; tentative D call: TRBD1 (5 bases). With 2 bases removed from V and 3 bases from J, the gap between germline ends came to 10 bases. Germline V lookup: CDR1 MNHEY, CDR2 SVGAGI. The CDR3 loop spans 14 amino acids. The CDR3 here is CASSYLGGDYGYTF. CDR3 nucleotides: TGTGCCAGCAGTTACCTGGGGGGAGACTATGGCTACACCTTC.

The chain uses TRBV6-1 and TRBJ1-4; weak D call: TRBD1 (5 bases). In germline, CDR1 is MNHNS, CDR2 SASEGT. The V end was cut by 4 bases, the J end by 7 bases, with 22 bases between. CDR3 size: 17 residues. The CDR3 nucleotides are TGTGCCAGCAGTGGGACCCGAGCGCTTAGGGGTGGTGAAAAACTGTTTTTT. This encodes CASSGTRALRGGEKLFF.

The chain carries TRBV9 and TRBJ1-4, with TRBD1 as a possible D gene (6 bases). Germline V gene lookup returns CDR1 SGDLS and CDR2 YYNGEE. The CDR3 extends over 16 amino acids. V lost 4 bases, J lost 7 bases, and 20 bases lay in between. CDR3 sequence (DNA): TGTGCCAGCAGCCCAGGGAGGGACATGATCGGTGAAAAACTGTTTTTT. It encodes CASSPGRDMIGEKLFF.

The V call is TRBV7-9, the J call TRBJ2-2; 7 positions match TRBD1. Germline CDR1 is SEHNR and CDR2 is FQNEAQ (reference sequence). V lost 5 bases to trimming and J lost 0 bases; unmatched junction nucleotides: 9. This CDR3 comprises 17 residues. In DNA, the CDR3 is TGTGCCAGCAGCATAGGGTCCGGGACAGCGAACACCGGGGAGCTGTTTTTT. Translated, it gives CASSIGSGTANTGELFF.